The sample holds one count of the clone carrying this T cell receptor beta chain. These data originate in a study of CD8 T cells in Susac syndrome. Reverse transcription of roughly 0.45 to 1 ug RNA used random hexamers. TCRdb called the immunoSEQ multiplex PCR reads again in MiXCR, with one record for every CDR3 protein. This table holds about 290,000 distinct CDR3 sequences, approximately 89% found once. Per the germline V gene, CDR1 is DFQATT and CDR2 is SNEGSKA (reference sequence). CDR3 length: 16 residues. Trimming took 2 bases from V and 3 from J; bases not matched to a gene: 10. The sequencing input was CD8+ T cells from PBMCs. The V call is TRBV20-1, the J call TRBJ1-2; 9 bases are shared with TRBD1. The receptor's source is a human donor with multiple sclerosis. CDR3 sequence reads: CSARKDRGYDDYGYTF. CDR3 bases: TGCAGTGCTAGAAAGGACAGGGGATATGATGACTATGGCTACACCTTC.